A single T cell receptor beta chain is shown here with its context. The data originate from a study of T cell changes during pregnancy in multiple sclerosis. CDR3 length equals 15 residues. Germline assignment: CDR1 SNHLY and CDR2 FYNNEI. V trimming: 10 bases; J trimming: 0 bases; junction bases outside the gene matches: 10. Profiling relied on immunoSEQ multiplex PCR, and the TCRdb table lists in-frame clones only, not all of them. The sample includes about 59,000 clones, over 75% seen only once; the top ten take roughly 0.85%. The receptor comes from a female donor with multiple sclerosis, enrolled in a pregnancy study. Sequencing used peripheral blood, obtained before pregnancy. This chain joins TRBV2 and TRBJ2-3, with 7 nucleotides matching TRBD2. The CDR3 DNA is TGTGCCATTACGCCAACGCGGGGGAGCACAGATACGCAGTATTTT. Translating it yields CAITPTRGSTDTQYF.